This TCR beta chain was retrieved from a study of shared clonotypes between healthy human individuals. Whole-study findings and limits: Generation probabilities were higher for clonotypes shared across all four sorted-subset donors than for unshared ones.

CDR3 size: 15 residues. CDR1 is MNHNS, CDR2 SASEGT, per germline. The V segment lost 2 bases and the J segment 4 bases; nucleotides outside the gene matches: 6. In the authors' workflow: Quality scores were absent from the junction-only immunoSEQ sequences, so filtering differed. Profiled with immunoSEQ multiplex PCR; TCRdb holds only in-frame clones, not every one. Clonal size and the V and J genes are those of that table, whereas D and trimming came from the DNA. The table shows 850,000 to 1,200,000 clones, with about 77% occurring only once. Points on this clone: Its antigen is still unknown.

The J gene is TRBJ2-3, the V gene TRBV6-1; the match to TRBD2 covers 7 bases. What was sequenced was memory CD4+ T cells sorted from blood. The subset: CD45RA-negative fraction. The clonotype was recovered from a man aged 18 to 29 in good health. The CDR3 DNA is TGTGCCAGCAGTGAAATGGGGGGGGTGGCAGATACGCAGTATTTT. Amino acids: CASSEMGGVADTQYF.